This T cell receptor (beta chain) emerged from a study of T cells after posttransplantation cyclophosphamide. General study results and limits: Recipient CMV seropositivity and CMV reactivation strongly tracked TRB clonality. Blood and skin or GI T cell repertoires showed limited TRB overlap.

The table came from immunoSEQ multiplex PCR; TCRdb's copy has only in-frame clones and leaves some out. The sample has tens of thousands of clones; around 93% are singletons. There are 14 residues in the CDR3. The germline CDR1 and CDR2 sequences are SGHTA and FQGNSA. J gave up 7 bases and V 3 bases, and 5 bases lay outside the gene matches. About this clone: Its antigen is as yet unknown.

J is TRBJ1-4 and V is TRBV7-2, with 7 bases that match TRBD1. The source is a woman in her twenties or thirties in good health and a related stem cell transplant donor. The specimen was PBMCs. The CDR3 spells CASSFRGASEKLFF. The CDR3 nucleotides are TGTGCCAGCAGCTTCAGGGGGGCAAGTGAAAAACTGTTTTTT.